This T cell receptor beta chain was observed in a study of cytomegalovirus exposure and HLA in healthy donors. Use of 60 Vbeta and 13 Jbeta primers characterized the PCR. TCRdb keeps only in-frame clones here, not all; method: immunoSEQ multiplex PCR. Counted here are about 250,000 clones, nearly 95% occurring once; the ten biggest clones make up roughly 1.6%. The CDR3 consists of 15 residues. V lost 6 bases, J lost 7 bases, and 9 bases stayed unmatched. Germline lookup yields CDR1 MNHEY and CDR2 SMNVEV (reference sequence). This TCR was recovered from a girl aged 2-10 years in good health and CMV-seronegative. The chain links TRBV27 to TRBJ1-6, with 7 bases lining up with TRBD1. Sample: PBMCs. CDR3 loop: CASSPSRDRNSPLHF. The CDR3 DNA is TGTGCCAGCAGCCCATCCCGGGACAGAAATTCACCCCTCCACTTT.